Shown below are 3 T cell receptor beta chains from a single sample sequenced in a study of post-analysis software for immune sequencing data. Study outcomes and limitations: The study found TRBV5-6, TRBV5-1 and TRBV20-1 among five TRBV segments more frequent in patients than controls.

Their specific antigens are unknown. cDNA libraries of TCR beta carried unique molecular identifiers. TCRdb re-called the PCR reads through MiXCR, storing one row per CDR3 protein. Altogether fewer than 850,000 distinct CDR3 sequences are present, less than 35% being singletons, with the ten largest covering more than 0.55%. Sequenced material: blood. These receptors were taken from a girl aged 5-17 years with multiple sclerosis.

The genes are TRBV12-5 and TRBJ1-2, with D possibly being TRBD1 (6 bases). The V end lost 1 base, the J end lost 6 bases, and 15 bases lay between the germline ends. CDR1 is LGHNT, CDR2 FRNRAP, per germline. CDR3 length equals 15 residues. CDR3 sequence reads: CASGLGAAGVDGYTF. The CDR3 DNA is TGTGCTAGTGGTTTGGGTGCGGCAGGGGTGGATGGCTACACCTTC.

V and J are TRBV27 and TRBJ2-7, with 7 bases fitting TRBD1. CDR3 length: 15 residues. Trimming cost V 6 bases and J 3 bases; bases outside gene matches: 11. Germline loops: CDR1 MNHEY, CDR2 SMNVEV (reference sequence). The CDR3 sequence: CASSSPRQGIYEQYF. In nucleotides, the CDR3 is TGTGCCAGCAGCAGCCCTCGACAGGGTATCTACGAGCAGTACTTC.

The CDR3, as DNA: TGTGCCACCAGTGATGCGGGACAATCAAGCAATCAGCCCCAGCATTTT. It translates to CATSDAGQSSNQPQHF. The gene calls are TRBV24-1 and TRBJ1-5, with TRBD1 as a possible D gene (6 bases). With 3 bases removed from V and 1 base from J, the gap between germline ends came to 12 bases. Germline-derived CDR1 and CDR2 are KGHDR and SFDVKD. The CDR3 has 16 residues.